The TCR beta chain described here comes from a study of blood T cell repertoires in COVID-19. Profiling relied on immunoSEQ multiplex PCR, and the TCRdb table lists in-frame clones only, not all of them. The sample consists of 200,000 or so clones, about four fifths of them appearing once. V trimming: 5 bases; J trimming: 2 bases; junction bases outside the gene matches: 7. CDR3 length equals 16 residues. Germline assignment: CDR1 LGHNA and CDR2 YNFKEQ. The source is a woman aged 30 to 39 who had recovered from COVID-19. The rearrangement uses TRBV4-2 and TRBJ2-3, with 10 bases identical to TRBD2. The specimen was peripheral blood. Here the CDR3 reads CASSSLAGANTDTQYF. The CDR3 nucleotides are TGTGCCAGCAGCTCCCTAGCGGGAGCGAACACAGATACGCAGTATTTT.